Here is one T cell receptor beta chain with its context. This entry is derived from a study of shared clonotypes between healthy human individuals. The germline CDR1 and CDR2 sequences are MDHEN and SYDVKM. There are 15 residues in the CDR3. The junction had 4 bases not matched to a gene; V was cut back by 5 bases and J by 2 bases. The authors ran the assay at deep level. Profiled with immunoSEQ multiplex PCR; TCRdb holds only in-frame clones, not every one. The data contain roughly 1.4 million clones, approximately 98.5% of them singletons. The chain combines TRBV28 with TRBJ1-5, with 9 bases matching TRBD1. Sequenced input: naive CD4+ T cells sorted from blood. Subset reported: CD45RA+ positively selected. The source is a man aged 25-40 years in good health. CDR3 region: CASSTRDRGNQPQHF. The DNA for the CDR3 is TGTGCCAGCAGTACCCGGGACAGGGGCAATCAGCCCCAGCATTTT.